A selection of T cell receptor beta chains follows, all from one sample in a study of T and B cells in COVID-19 patients. A single record per CDR3 protein comes from TCRdb applying MiXCR to the multiplex PCR reads. The table records 4,500 to 5,000 distinct CDR3 sequences, roughly 33% of them present only once. What was sequenced was blood. Source of these receptors: a human donor who had recovered from COVID-19. The CDR3 runs from the conserved cysteine through the conserved F or W. Fields, in order: V gene, clone size, J gene, D gene, CDR3 protein, CDR3 DNA. The D gene is left open where the match is weak. Expanded clones are given a class, and other clones once, few, many or no size at all.

>TRBV19|.|TRBJ1-5|TRBD1
CASRGQPNYSNQPQHF
TGTGCCAGTAGGGGACAGCCTAACTATAGCAATCAGCCCCAGCATTTT
>TRBV6-2/TRBV6-3|.|TRBJ1-5|.
CASSYSGAGSNQPQHF
TGTGCCAGCAGTTACAGTGGGGCTGGAAGCAATCAGCCCCAGCATTTT
>TRBV19|.|TRBJ1-2|.
CASTPEARGGGYGYTF
TGTGCCAGTACTCCAGAGGCGCGGGGGGGTGGCTATGGCTACACCTTC
>TRBV30|.|TRBJ2-5|.
CAWSVLWGVFETQYF
TGTGCCTGGAGTGTACTCTGGGGAGTGTTCGAGACCCAGTACTTC
>TRBV19|medium-sized|TRBJ2-1|TRBD2
CASSMTSGSFDEQFF
TGTGCCAGTAGTATGACTAGCGGGAGTTTCGATGAGCAGTTCTTC
>TRBV7-9|few|TRBJ2-2|.
CASSLGDFNTGELFF
TGTGCCAGCAGCCTAGGGGACTTTAACACCGGGGAGCTGTTTTTT
>TRBV18|.|TRBJ2-7|TRBD2
CASSPRSGSTYEQYF
TGTGCCAGCTCACCACGTAGCGGGAGCACCTACGAGCAGTACTTC
>TRBV12-3/TRBV12-4|few|TRBJ2-7|.
CASSLGGWDSYEQYF
TGTGCCAGCAGTTTGGGCGGGTGGGACTCCTACGAGCAGTACTTC
>TRBV19|.|TRBJ1-5|.
CASSSLIDSNQPQHF
TGTGCCAGTAGTTCCCTCATAGATAGCAATCAGCCCCAGCATTTT
>TRBV5-4|.|TRBJ2-7|TRBD1
CASNRDRGDEQYF
TGTGCCAGCAACCGGGACAGGGGGGACGAGCAGTACTTC
>TRBV11-2|few|TRBJ2-7|TRBD2
CASSLGLAVYEQYF
TGTGCCAGCAGCCTGGGACTAGCGGTTTACGAGCAGTACTTC
>TRBV6-4|.|TRBJ2-1|TRBD2
CASSDSAGGYNEQFF
TGTGCCAGCAGTGACTCAGCGGGAGGGTACAATGAGCAGTTCTTC
>TRBV13|.|TRBJ1-1|.
CASSLETGTEAFF
TGTGCCAGCAGCTTAGAGACAGGCACTGAAGCTTTCTTT
>TRBV30|medium-sized|TRBJ2-6|.
CAWSGPRASGANVLTF
TGTGCCTGGAGTGGGCCTAGGGCCTCTGGGGCCAACGTCCTGACTTTC
>TRBV5-1|.|TRBJ1-1|.
CASSLVGSSGTEAFF
TGCGCCAGCAGCTTGGTCGGCAGTTCGGGCACTGAAGCTTTCTTT
>TRBV19|.|TRBJ1-5|.
CASSPPSAVGQPQHF
TGTGCCAGTAGTCCCCCCTCGGCAGTTGGCCAGCCCCAGCATTTT
>TRBV6-1|few|TRBJ2-3|TRBD1
CASRQTGARTDTQYF
TGTGCCAGCAGACAAACAGGGGCGCGCACAGATACGCAGTATTTT
>TRBV6-5|.|TRBJ1-6|.
CASSRQRDNSPLHF
TGTGCCAGCAGCCGACAGAGGGATAATTCACCCCTCCACTTT